These 32 T cell receptor beta chains came from one sample sequenced in a study of human T cells and chemical hapten exposure. The authors extracted total RNA from unfractionated whole blood. TCRdb re-called the 5' RACE reads through MiXCR, storing one row per CDR3 protein. The sample contains approximately 140,000 distinct CDR3 sequences, about 4.3% of which appear only once. The receptors shown here come from a female donor in good health.

The CDR3 sequence: CASSPKGGGSVTEAFF. Written as DNA, the CDR3 is TGTGCCAGCAGTCCAAAGGGAGGGGGGAGCGTCACTGAAGCTTTCTTT. The chain uses TRBV12-3 or TRBV12-4 and TRBJ1-1; maybe TRBD1 (6 bases). The V end was cut by 5 bases, the J end by 4 bases, with 20 bases between. The CDR3 extends over 16 amino acids.

In this sample, this clonotype turned up many times. The chain joins TRBV7-2 to TRBJ1-5; the D gene is possibly TRBD1 (5 bases). Trimming stripped 4 bases from V and 3 bases from J, with 13 bases between. CDR1 and CDR2 from the germline V gene are SGHTA and FQGNSA. The CDR3 is made up of 15 amino acids. DNA for the CDR3: TGTGCCAGCAGCTGGGACGGAAGTTTCAATCAGCCCCAGCATTTT. This sequence encodes CASSWDGSFNQPQHF.

This clonotype has ten or more counts. This sequence joins TRBV10-2 and TRBJ1-2; 9 nucleotides agree with TRBD1. Germline V gene data show CDR1 as WSHSY and CDR2 as SAAADI. Unmatched junction bases numbered 1, after V lost 3 bases and J lost 2 bases. CDR3 length equals 14 residues. The CDR3 region has the DNA TGCGCCAGCAGTGAAGGGACAGGGAACTATGGCTACACCTTC. Encoded protein: CASSEGTGNYGYTF.

V is TRBV7-9 and J is TRBJ2-7; D is undetermined. The CDR3 is 11 amino acids. Germline loops: CDR1 SEHNR, CDR2 FQNEAQ (reference sequence). Trimming removed 6 bases at V and 6 bases at J, with 9 bases between. In DNA, the CDR3 is TGTGCCAGCAGTTCGACCTGCGAGCAGTACTTC. Its protein is CASSSTCEQYF.

This clonotype occurred many times. This chain joins TRBV5-5 and TRBJ1-5; 7 nucleotides match TRBD1. The trim removed 0 bases at V and 4 bases at J, leaving 7 bases unmatched. This CDR3 has 16 amino acids. Germline CDR1 SGHKS, CDR2 YYEKEE (reference sequence). The CDR3 DNA sequence: TGTGCCAGCAGCTTGGGCCGGGACAGACTGAATCAGCCCCAGCATTTT. Amino acid sequence: CASSLGRDRLNQPQHF.

This clonotype was recorded many times. The V gene is TRBV5-1, the J gene TRBJ2-7, with a weak D call TRBD2 (7 bases). CDR1 SGHRS and CDR2 YFSETQ come from the germline V gene. The CDR3 consists of 15 residues. The ends were cut back, 4 bases at V and 6 bases at J, with 20 bases in the middle. The CDR3 DNA sequence: TGCGCCAGCAGCCCCTATCCCGCAGGGGAGGGCGAGCAGTACTTC. This translates into CASSPYPAGEGEQYF. Together with reference TRBV5-1 and TRBJ2-7, the CDR3 gives the full variable domain: KAGVTQTPRYLIKTRGQQVTLSCSPISGHRSVSWYQQTPGQGLQFLFEYFSETQRNKGNFPGRFSGRQFSNSRSEMNVSTLELGDSALYLCASSPYPAGEGEQYFGPGTRLTVT.

This clonotype was seen at least ten times. V is TRBV7-2 and J is TRBJ1-1; D ambiguous. The CDR3 covers 13 residues. The germline gives CDR1 SGHTA, CDR2 FQGNSA. The V end was cut by 3 bases, the J end by 5 bases, with 10 bases between. The CDR3 bases are TGTGCCAGCAGCTTGTTTGGGGAGACTGAAGCTTTCTTT. Its protein is CASSLFGETEAFF. The variable domain in full, completed from reference TRBV7-2 and TRBJ1-1, reads GAGVSQSPSNKVTEKGKDVELRCDPISGHTALYWYRQSLGQGLEFLIYFQGNSAPDKSGLPSDRFSAERTGGSVSTLTIQRTQQEDSAVYLCASSLFGETEAFFGQGTRLTVV.

This clonotype was recorded many times. The chain joins TRBV18 to TRBJ2-5; 7 bases fit TRBD1. V lost 3 bases, J lost 1 base, and 8 bases stayed unmatched. The CDR3 length is 16 residues. Germline lookup yields CDR1 KGHSH and CDR2 LQKENI. The chain's CDR3 is CASSPTGARGQETQYF. CDR3 DNA: TGTGCCAGCTCACCCACAGGGGCGAGGGGCCAAGAGACCCAGTACTTC.

This clonotype occurred many times. V gene TRBV2 combines with J gene TRBJ1-5, with 8 bases fitting TRBD1. V shed 0 bases and J 5 bases; nucleotides not matched to a gene: 3. The CDR3 has 15 amino acids. Germline values: CDR1 SNHLY, CDR2 FYNNEI. DNA of the CDR3: TGTGCCAGCAGTGAAGCGACAGGGGAATATCAGCCCCAGCATTTT. It yields the protein CASSEATGEYQPQHF.

A word on this clonotype: Being one base from a much bigger clone, this may be a read error. The gene calls are TRBV27 and TRBJ1-6; possibly TRBD1 for D (5 bases). The CDR3 has 14 amino acids. With 2 bases removed from V and 11 bases from J, the gap between germline ends came to 13 bases. Germline V lookup: CDR1 MNHEY, CDR2 SMNVEV (reference sequence). The CDR3 nucleotides are TGTGCCAGCAGTTTAGTGGGGCTCGGTGCACCCCTCCACTTT. Translating gives CASSLVGLGAPLHF.

This clonotype has a handful of counts. The chain combines TRBV5-1 with TRBJ2-3; D unclear. This CDR3 comprises 18 residues. Trimming removed 4 bases at V and 1 base at J, with 22 bases between. Germline V gene lookup returns CDR1 SGHRS and CDR2 YFSETQ. In DNA form, the CDR3 reads TGCGCCAGCAGCCAGTATTTCCGGACGGCAGATCGCACAGATACGCAGTATTTT. It yields the protein CASSQYFRTADRTDTQYF.

This clonotype was recorded many times. V usage is TRBV7-9 and J usage is TRBJ2-2, with 7 bases lining up with TRBD1. This CDR3 is 16 amino acids long. The germline V gene encodes CDR1 SEHNR and CDR2 FQNEAQ (reference sequence). V gave up 5 bases and J gave up 0 bases; unmatched junction bases: 6. The CDR3 sequence is CASSGLRGPNTGELFF. The CDR3 coding sequence is TGTGCCAGCAGCGGATTGAGGGGGCCGAACACCGGGGAGCTGTTTTTT.

This clonotype was seen many times. The chain has TRBV29-1 and TRBJ2-5, with unresolved D. Trimming stripped 6 bases from V and 1 base from J, with 12 bases between. The germline V gene has CDR1 SQVTM and CDR2 ANQGSEA. This CDR3 is 13 amino acids long. Here the CDR3 reads CSVLTDRQETQYF. The CDR3 DNA reads as TGCAGCGTGCTGACGGACCGCCAAGAGACCCAGTACTTC.

This clonotype was detected many times. The CDR3 DNA follows: TGCAGCGCGGGTACCGGGACAGTTAACTATGGCTACACCTTC. Translation: CSAGTGTVNYGYTF. This chain links TRBV29-1 with TRBJ1-2; TRBD1 matches 7 bases. The CDR3 sequence is 14 residues long. Germline V lookup: CDR1 SQVTM, CDR2 ANQGSEA. The ends lost 7 bases at V and 1 base at J; junction bases unmatched: 9.

This clonotype was seen a handful of times. The V gene is TRBV6-1, the J gene TRBJ2-7; 9 nucleotides align to TRBD1. CDR1 is MNHNS, CDR2 SASEGT, per germline. With V trimmed by 6 bases and J by 2 bases, 2 bases remained unmatched. This CDR3 has 13 amino acids. CDR3 residues: CASRGTGPYEQYF. The DNA of the CDR3 is TGTGCCAGCAGGGGGACAGGGCCCTACGAGCAGTACTTC.

This clonotype was seen a handful of times. V and J are TRBV20-1 and TRBJ2-5; D is unclear. V lost 3 bases and J lost 4, with 12 bases in between. The CDR3 loop spans 13 amino acids. Germline values: CDR1 DFQATT, CDR2 SNEGSKA (reference sequence). The CDR3 DNA reads as TGCAGTGCTAGTAGCACCATGCGAGAGACCCAGTACTTC. Translated, it gives CSASSTMRETQYF.

This clonotype showed up many times. The J gene is TRBJ1-2, the V gene TRBV25-1, with 8 bases that match TRBD1. The J segment lost 4 bases and the V segment lost 3 bases, leaving 10 bases of the junction unmatched. This CDR3 has 16 amino acids. Germline values: CDR1 MGHDK, CDR2 SYGVNS. CDR3 protein: CASSDSRTGYGYGYTF. DNA of the CDR3: TGTGCCAGCAGTGACTCCCGGACAGGGTATGGCTATGGCTACACCTTC.

This clonotype occurred a few times. This chain uses TRBV10-3 with TRBJ2-3; the match to TRBD1 covers 8 bases. The CDR3 is 13 amino acids. CDR1 and CDR2 from the germline V gene are ENHRY and SYGVKD. The CDR3: CAQGASRTDTQYF. CDR3 sequence (DNA): TGTGCTCAGGGGGCCTCTCGTACAGATACGCAGTATTTT.

This clonotype was seen at least ten times. V gene TRBV7-2 combines with J gene TRBJ2-2; the D is unclear. Germline-derived CDR1 and CDR2 are SGHTA and FQGNSA. Trimming stripped 5 bases from V and 4 bases from J, with 11 bases between. CDR3 length: 14 residues. Here the CDR3 DNA reads TGTGCCAGCAGCCCCGCGTCAGGCACCGGGGAGCTGTTTTTT. This gives the protein CASSPASGTGELFF.

This clonotype appeared many times. The chain couples TRBV9 to TRBJ2-3; D unclear. V was shortened by 0 bases and J by 3 bases, with 17 bases between the two germline ends. CDR3 length equals 17 residues. Germline CDR1 is SGDLS and CDR2 is YYNGEE. The CDR3 loop reads CASSVGWQRARTDTQYF. DNA for the CDR3: TGTGCCAGCAGCGTAGGGTGGCAAAGGGCACGGACAGATACGCAGTATTTT.

The sample holds many counts of this clonotype. The chain combines TRBV28 with TRBJ2-3; 10 positions match TRBD1. V was clipped by 5 bases and J by 3 bases; unmatched bases: 5. The CDR3 is 15 residues long. From germline, CDR1 is MDHEN and CDR2 SYDVKM. The CDR3 here is CASSPGQGDTDTQYF. The CDR3 coding sequence is TGTGCCAGCAGTCCCGGACAGGGGGATACAGATACGCAGTATTTT.

Many counts were recorded for this clonotype. The chain joins TRBV20-1 to TRBJ1-3, with D tentatively TRBD1 (6 bases). V shed 4 bases and J shed 7 bases, with 11 bases lying between them. Germline CDR1 is DFQATT and CDR2 is SNEGSKA (reference sequence). The CDR3 is 12 residues long. The CDR3 sequence: CSANTGSNTIYF. The CDR3, as DNA: TGCAGTGCTAATACAGGGAGTAACACCATATATTTT.

This clonotype was observed a few times. The rearrangement joins TRBV12-3 or TRBV12-4 to TRBJ1-3, with D possibly TRBD1 on 6 matching bases. This CDR3 contains 14 residues. V was clipped by 5 bases and J by 7 bases, with 15 bases between them. The CDR3 is CASSAQGCGNTIYF. DNA for the CDR3: TGTGCCAGCAGTGCCCAGGGGTGCGGCAACACCATATATTTT.

This clonotype was detected many times. The chain combines TRBV7-2 with TRBJ1-1; D is ambiguous. The V gene's germline CDR1 is SGHTA and CDR2 FQGNSA. Trimming pared 5 bases from V and 2 bases from J, leaving 9 bases between. The CDR3 consists of 13 residues. The CDR3 spells CASSPDPNTEAFF. CDR3 nucleotide sequence: TGTGCCAGCAGCCCCGACCCTAACACTGAAGCTTTCTTT.

This clonotype came up a few times. The gene calls are TRBV6-5 and TRBJ1-1; D ambiguous. The V end lost 6 bases, the J end lost 8 bases, and 13 bases lay between the germline ends. Germline V gene data show CDR1 as MNHEY and CDR2 as SVGAGI. This CDR3 is 12 amino acids long. This chain's CDR3 is CASSIGGREAFF. The CDR3 DNA is TGTGCCAGCAGCATCGGTGGCCGGGAAGCTTTCTTT.

This clonotype was seen ten or more times. This sequence joins TRBV5-6 and TRBJ2-1; TRBD1 might be the D (5 bases). Germline loops: CDR1 SGHDT, CDR2 YYEEEE. The CDR3 has 16 amino acids. V was clipped by 2 bases and J by 1 base, with 13 bases between them. The chain's CDR3 is CASSFQGIKSYNEQFF. CDR3 sequence (DNA): TGTGCCAGCAGCTTCCAGGGTATCAAGTCCTACAATGAGCAGTTCTTC.

This chain uses TRBV7-2 with TRBJ2-7; the D is unclear. Germline lookup yields CDR1 SGHTA and CDR2 FQGNSA. Between the trimmed V and J ends, which lost 5 bases and 2 bases, there was a span of 13 bases. This CDR3 is built from 14 residues. The CDR3 here is CASSIPTGTYEQYF. DNA for the CDR3: TGTGCCAGCAGCATACCGACGGGCACCTACGAGCAGTACTTC.

The sample holds a few counts of this clonotype. The rearrangement joins TRBV7-2 to TRBJ2-5; 11 bases agree with TRBD1. Losses at the gene ends were 3 bases for V and 5 bases for J; bases not matched to a gene: 11. The germline gives CDR1 SGHTA, CDR2 FQGNSA. The CDR3 covers 17 residues. CDR3 sequence (DNA): TGTGCCAGCAGCTTTGTTACCGGGACAGGGGGTAGGGAGACCCAGTACTTC. It codes for CASSFVTGTGGRETQYF.

This clonotype was found a few times. V gene TRBV19 combines with J gene TRBJ1-5; D is undetermined. Germline V CDR1 and CDR2: LNHDA, SQIVND (reference sequence). The CDR3 spans 13 residues. V was trimmed by 7 bases and J by 7 bases, leaving 14 bases between them. CDR3 sequence (DNA): TGTGCCAGTAACAAGGGTTGCGACCAGCCCCAGCATTTT. Translation: CASNKGCDQPQHF.

This clonotype has ten or more counts. The rearrangement uses TRBV2 and TRBJ1-2; D might be TRBD1 (5 bases). V lost 10 bases, J lost 4 bases, and 13 bases lay in between. The CDR3 consists of 12 residues. CDR1 SNHLY and CDR2 FYNNEI come from the germline V gene. The CDR3 loop reads CANLRDSYGYTF. The CDR3 DNA sequence: TGTGCCAACCTAAGGGACTCCTATGGCTACACCTTC.

Concerning this clonotype: A read error is possible here, since a much larger clone lies one base away. This sequence joins TRBV12-3 or TRBV12-4 and TRBJ1-6; 7 bases are shared with TRBD1. J gave up 11 bases and V 3 bases, and 7 bases lay outside the gene matches. The CDR3 contains 14 residues. The CDR3 DNA reads as TGTGCCAGCAGTTTGGGCAGGGGGAATGCACCCCTCCACTTT. It specifies CASSLGRGNAPLHF.

The table lists this clonotype with many counts. The rearrangement joins TRBV20-1 to TRBJ1-1, with D hard to call. Germline-derived CDR1 and CDR2 are DFQATT and SNEGSKA (reference sequence). There are 11 residues in the CDR3. V was cut by 2 bases and J by 9 bases, with 10 bases left in between. Here the CDR3 DNA reads TGCAGTGCTAGATTGGAAGGGAAAGCTTTCTTT. Protein sequence: CSARLEGKAFF.